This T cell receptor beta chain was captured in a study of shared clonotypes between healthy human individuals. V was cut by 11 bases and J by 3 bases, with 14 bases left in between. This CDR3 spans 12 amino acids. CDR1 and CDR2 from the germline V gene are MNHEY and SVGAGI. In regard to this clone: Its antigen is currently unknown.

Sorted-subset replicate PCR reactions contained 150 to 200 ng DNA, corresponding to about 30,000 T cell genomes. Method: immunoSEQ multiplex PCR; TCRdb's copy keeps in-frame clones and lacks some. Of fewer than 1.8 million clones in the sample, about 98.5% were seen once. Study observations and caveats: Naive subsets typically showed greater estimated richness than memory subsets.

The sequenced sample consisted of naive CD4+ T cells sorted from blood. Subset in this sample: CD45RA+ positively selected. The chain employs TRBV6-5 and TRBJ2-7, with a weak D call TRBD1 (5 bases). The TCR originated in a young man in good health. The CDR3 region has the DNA TGTGCCGTAGGGTGGGGCAGCTACGAGCAGTACTTC. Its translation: CAVGWGSYEQYF.